The 18 T cell receptor beta chains below were found in one sample sequenced in a study of a mutant IDH1 vaccine in newly diagnosed glioma. Noted time point: baseline, week 1 (first vaccination visit). Treatment here: pre-vaccination baseline after standard-of-care therapy. Clones were sequenced by immunoSEQ multiplex PCR, and TCRdb holds only the in-frame ones, with some missing. The table includes 30,000 to 40,000 clones, roughly 90% detected once. Material: PBMCs, obtained from a glioma patient treated with radiotherapy, temozolomide or both. The receptor set was obtained from a man younger than 35 with glioma.

This rearrangement joins TRBV6-5 to TRBJ1-4, with a possible D match to TRBD1 (5 bases). V lost 2 bases, J lost 8 bases, and 9 bases lay in between. Per the germline V gene, CDR1 is MNHEY and CDR2 is SVGAGI. The CDR3 covers 13 residues. CDR3 sequence: CASSYGRGEKLFF. CDR3 nucleotides: TGTGCCAGCAGTTACGGCCGGGGGGAAAAACTGTTTTTT.

This sequence joins TRBV9 and TRBJ2-7; TRBD1 is a possible D gene (6 bases). Trimming cost V 4 bases and J 1 base, with 12 bases left between them. Germline loops: CDR1 SGDLS, CDR2 YYNGEE. CDR3 length: 14 amino acids. CDR3 in amino acids: CASSPYRVSYEQYF. CDR3 bases: TGTGCCAGCAGCCCTTACAGGGTTTCCTACGAGCAGTACTTC.

The J gene is TRBJ2-3, the V gene TRBV4-3; TRBD2 matches at 13 bases. Germline V gene sequence: CDR1 LGHNA, CDR2 YSLEER. This CDR3 is 16 amino acids long. V lost 0 bases to trimming and J lost 6 bases; unmatched junction nucleotides: 3. The DNA for the CDR3 is TGCGCCAGCAGCCAAGAGGGACTAGCGGGATCCGATACGCAGTATTTT. Translation gives CASSQEGLAGSDTQYF.

The J gene is TRBJ1-5, the V gene TRBV27; TRBD1 is a possible D gene (6 bases). The CDR3 has 15 residues. Germline CDR1 reads MNHEY; CDR2 reads SMNVEV (reference sequence). The V and J ends lost 5 bases and 3 bases respectively, with 14 bases between them. DNA for the CDR3: TGTGCCAGCAGTGTAGGGGGTTCGAACAATCAGCCCCAGCATTTT. It codes for CASSVGGSNNQPQHF.

This clone has just one count. In DNA form, the CDR3 reads TGTGCCAGCAGCTTAGATTCGGTCGGTGCTTTCTTT. It yields the protein CASSLDSVGAFF. This chain joins TRBV7-9 and TRBJ1-1; D gene ambiguous. Trimming took off 1 base at V and 11 bases at J, with 11 bases between the two ends. Germline V gene sequence: CDR1 SEHNR, CDR2 FQNEAQ (reference sequence). The CDR3 runs to 12 residues.

This sequence joins TRBV7-9 and TRBJ1-1; D not certain. The V and J ends lost 1 base and 6 bases respectively, with 12 bases between them. CDR1 is SEHNR and CDR2 is FQNEAQ in the germline V gene (reference sequence). CDR3 length: 14 residues. DNA for the CDR3: TGTGCCAGCAGCTTAGATTCTCGGGTCGCTGAAGCTTTCTTT. This gives the protein CASSLDSRVAEAFF.

J is TRBJ2-6 and V is TRBV5-1, with D possibly TRBD1 on 5 matching bases. The germline V gene has CDR1 SGHRS and CDR2 YFSETQ. V was pared by 3 bases and J by 0 bases, with 16 bases between. The CDR3 contains 18 residues. The CDR3 here is CASSSTILRGSGANVLTF. The CDR3 DNA is TGCGCCAGCAGCTCTACCATATTAAGGGGCTCTGGGGCCAACGTCCTGACTTTC.

This chain connects TRBV30 to TRBJ2-7; D call uncertain. The CDR3 is 14 residues long. The germline gives CDR1 GTSNPN, CDR2 SVGIG (reference sequence). The V end was cut by 2 bases, the J end by 1 base, with 12 bases between. The CDR3 sequence: CAWSSKKVSYEQYF. CDR3 bases: TGTGCCTGGAGTTCAAAGAAGGTATCCTACGAGCAGTACTTC.

The J gene is TRBJ2-7, the V gene TRBV7-2, with TRBD2 matching over 12 bases. CDR1 is SGHTA, CDR2 FQGNSA, per germline. This CDR3 spans 17 amino acids. With V trimmed by 1 base and J by 5 bases, 9 bases remained unmatched. CDR3 DNA sequence: TGTGCCAGCAGCTTAGATACTAGCGGGAGGATTAGAAACGAGCAGTACTTC. Its translation is CASSLDTSGRIRNEQYF.

For the CDR3, the DNA is TGTGCCTCCTTCCTTCGGACTGAAGCTTTCTTT. Amino acids: CASFLRTEAFF. V usage is TRBV30 and J usage is TRBJ1-1; D is uncertain. This CDR3 has 11 amino acids. V lost 7 bases and J 5 bases, leaving 11 bases between the germline ends. CDR1 and CDR2 from the germline V gene are GTSNPN and SVGIG (reference sequence).

This clone was observed once. The chain links TRBV5-4 to TRBJ2-4; the D is unclear. The CDR3 covers 13 residues. V lost 6 bases, J lost 4 bases, and 11 bases lay in between. In germline, CDR1 is SGHNT, CDR2 YYREEE (reference sequence). The DNA of the CDR3 is TGTGCCAGCACTCAGGTGGGGAAAAACATTCAGTACTTC. The encoded protein is CASTQVGKNIQYF.

The CDR3 DNA reads TGCGCCAGCAGCCCCGGGGGGGGCACAGATACGCAGTATTTT. Its protein product is CASSPGGGTDTQYF. The rearrangement joins TRBV4-1 to TRBJ2-3; 8 positions match TRBD2. The CDR3 has 14 residues. The germline gives CDR1 MGHRA, CDR2 YSYEKL. Trimming removed 4 bases from V and 1 base from J; junction bases left unmatched: 1.

This chain uses TRBV25-1 with TRBJ2-1; the match to TRBD2 covers 9 bases. Germline assignment: CDR1 MGHDK and CDR2 SYGVNS. There are 13 residues in the CDR3. Trimming cost V 9 bases and J 0 bases; bases outside gene matches: 0. CDR3 sequence reads: CASSGSSYNEQFF. CDR3 in DNA: TGTGCCAGTAGCGGGAGCTCCTACAATGAGCAGTTCTTC. Based on the CDR3 plus reference TRBV25-1 and TRBJ2-1, the full variable domain is EADIYQTPRYLVIGTGKKITLECSQTMGHDKMYWYQQDPGMELHLIHYSYGVNSTEKGDLSSESTVSRIRTEHFPLTLESARPSHTSQYLCASSGSSYNEQFFGPGTRLTVL.

For the CDR3, the DNA is TGTGCCAGCAGCTTGTGGACGGGTAACACCGGGGAGCTGTTTTTT. As protein: CASSLWTGNTGELFF. The chain carries TRBV5-6 and TRBJ2-2; no clear D. V lost 1 base and J lost 2, with 9 bases in between. CDR1 SGHDT and CDR2 YYEEEE come from the germline V gene. CDR3 size: 15 residues.

This chain links TRBV27 with TRBJ2-1, with D possibly TRBD2 on 5 matching bases. V lost 2 bases and J 2 bases, leaving 10 bases between the germline ends. CDR1 is MNHEY, CDR2 SMNVEV, per germline (reference sequence). The CDR3 sequence is 15 residues long. The CDR3 loop is CASSLGGGAYNEQFF. In DNA, the CDR3 is TGTGCCAGCAGTTTAGGCGGAGGCGCCTACAATGAGCAGTTCTTC.

The chain joins TRBV30 to TRBJ1-1; 7 bases are a match to TRBD1. Germline CDR1 is GTSNPN and CDR2 is SVGIG (reference sequence). The CDR3 covers 13 residues. V trimming: 7 bases; J trimming: 4 bases; junction bases outside the gene matches: 9. The CDR3 protein is CASRTGSSTEAFF. CDR3 sequence (DNA): TGTGCCTCCCGGACAGGATCTAGCACTGAAGCTTTCTTT.

The V call is TRBV5-1, the J call TRBJ1-2, with a weak D call TRBD1 (5 bases). V lost 6 bases to trimming and J lost 3 bases, with 15 bases between them. The CDR3 has 14 residues. Germline V gene lookup returns CDR1 SGHRS and CDR2 YFSETQ. DNA of the CDR3: TGCGCCAGCACCCAGGACCAGGGATACTATGGCTACACCTTC. Translation: CASTQDQGYYGYTF. The full variable domain, rest sourced from reference TRBV5-1 and TRBJ1-2, is KAGVTQTPRYLIKTRGQQVTLSCSPISGHRSVSWYQQTPGQGLQFLFEYFSETQRNKGNFPGRFSGRQFSNSRSEMNVSTLELGDSALYLCASTQDQGYYGYTFGSGTRLTVV.

This sequence joins TRBV2 and TRBJ1-1; D might be TRBD1 (6 bases). This CDR3 is built from 15 residues. The V gene lost 4 bases and the J gene lost 1 base, with 13 bases spanning the gap. Per the germline V gene, CDR1 is SNHLY and CDR2 is FYNNEI. This chain's CDR3 is CASSGTGTPNTEAFF. The CDR3 nucleotides are TGTGCCAGCAGTGGAACAGGGACTCCGAACACTGAAGCTTTCTTT.